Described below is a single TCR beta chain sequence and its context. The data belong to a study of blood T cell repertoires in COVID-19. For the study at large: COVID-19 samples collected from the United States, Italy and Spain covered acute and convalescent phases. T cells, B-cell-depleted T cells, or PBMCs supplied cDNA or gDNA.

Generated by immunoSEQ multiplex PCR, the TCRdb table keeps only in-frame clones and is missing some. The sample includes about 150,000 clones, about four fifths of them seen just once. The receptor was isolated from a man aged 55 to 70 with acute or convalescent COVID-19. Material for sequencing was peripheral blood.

The CDR3 nucleotides are TGTGCCAGCAGCTTGGGCGGGACAGGGGTCCACACCGGGGAGCTGTTTTTT. Translated: CASSLGGTGVHTGELFF. The chain uses TRBV5-6 and TRBJ2-2; 10 bases line up with TRBD1. CDR3 length equals 17 residues. V lost 0 bases to trimming and J lost 3 bases; unmatched junction nucleotides: 5. Looked up from germline, CDR1 is SGHDT and CDR2 is YYEEEE.